Listed below are T cell receptor beta chains from one sample, sequenced in a study of T cells after yellow fever vaccination. TCRdb passed the 5' RACE reads through MiXCR, listing each CDR3 protein once. This table holds about 150,000 distinct CDR3 sequences, under 8% found once. This sample comprised CD4+ T cells sorted from PBMCs, obtained 10 days after the yellow fever booster vaccination. The receptors were sampled from a man aged 30-40 years who received the YFV17D yellow fever vaccine. CDR3s include the opening cysteine and the closing phenylalanine or tryptophan.

j_call v_call cdr3_aa
TRBJ2-1 TRBV12-3/TRBV12-4 CASNRGPSYNEQFF
TRBJ2-7 TRBV20-1 CSARDGEAPVLQYF
TRBJ1-1 TRBV12-3/TRBV12-4 CASSRQGFEAFF
TRBJ2-3 TRBV4-2 CASSQSPVGSEDTQYF
TRBJ1-1 TRBV9 CASSVNGGHAFF
TRBJ2-7 TRBV5-1 CASSLGGSGAGEQYF
TRBJ2-1 TRBV7-2 CASSLAHGSEQFF
TRBJ2-1 TRBV4-3 CASSQDLIAGPSSYNEQFF
TRBJ2-7 TRBV20-1 CSAENSGSVNHEQYF
TRBJ2-7 TRBV12-3/TRBV12-4 CASSRDRSAYEQYF
TRBJ2-5 TRBV5-5 CASSLSLGWETQYF
TRBJ2-1 TRBV27 CASSLRSDGSPYNEQFF
TRBJ2-3 TRBV20-1 CSARRQGGGTDTQYF
TRBJ2-7 TRBV6-2/TRBV6-3 CASSYSRFDGGKVSYEQYF
TRBJ2-2 TRBV7-2 CATAGGRTGELFF
TRBJ2-3 TRBV27 CASISKTSGRPDTQYF
TRBJ2-3 TRBV20-1 CSASRLGADTQYF
TRBJ2-2 TRBV20-1 CSAREGTGGTGELFF
TRBJ2-1 TRBV7-8 CASSLARRETLYNEQFF
TRBJ2-7 TRBV10-2 CASRDRGGSYEQYF
TRBJ2-7 TRBV28 CASRPPAGGPYEQYF
TRBJ2-2 TRBV7-8 CASSVLAGGSSGELFF
TRBJ2-7 TRBV5-1 CASSFSISSYEQYF
TRBJ2-3 TRBV6-1 CASSESGVTDTQYF
TRBJ1-3 TRBV20-1 CSARVPGSGNTIYF
TRBJ2-7 TRBV20-1 CSAYSGTRAYEQYF
TRBJ2-2 TRBV5-5 CASSLAVNGELFF
TRBJ2-2 TRBV2 CASSESPRGTGELFF